This T cell receptor (beta chain) was sequenced for a study of identical twins. Overall study results and limits: Cord blood's abundant beta clonotypes had fewer insertions, unlike memory repertoires. Twins shared beta out-of-frame sequences in excess, but this excess was weaker.

TCRdb fed the 5' RACE reads into MiXCR, producing one record per CDR3 protein. This table holds 520,000 or so distinct CDR3 sequences, less than 25% found once. This clonotype was observed many times. What it recognizes is unknown. Another study also made use of these data, one on T cells expressing NK-cell markers. Turning to that study: Dominant NKG2C+ clonotypes were found to form 1.0-7.0% of CD8+ T cells in 5 or 6 donors. Among four donors, these clonotypes also ranked first in the CD3+CD56-NKG2C+ fraction.

This receptor was obtained from a woman under 30 in good health. Input material: CD4+ T cells sorted from blood.

The CDR3 DNA sequence: TGCAGTGCTAGAGCCCCCAATCAGCCCCAGCATTTT. Translating it yields CSARAPNQPQHF. The V gene is TRBV20-1, the J gene TRBJ1-5; D gene unclear. V shed 1 base and J shed 3 bases, with 4 bases lying between them. The CDR3 covers 12 residues. The V gene's germline CDR1 is DFQATT and CDR2 SNEGSKA (reference sequence).